This note documents a single T cell receptor beta chain sequence. The data belong to a study of regulatory T cells in long-lasting Graves disease. From germline, CDR1 is DFQATT and CDR2 SNEGSKA (reference sequence). The CDR3 covers 14 residues. The ends lost 5 bases at V and 2 bases at J; junction bases unmatched: 5. Arm-PCR with iRepertoire HTBI primers amplified the CDR3 regions for these TCR beta libraries. TCRdb processed the multiplex PCR reads anew with MiXCR; each CDR3 protein has one entry. The sample yields a few hundred thousand distinct CDR3 sequences, 22% seen once. Described time point: persistent/refractory GD, antithyroid drugs over 5 years with positive TRAb. The TCR library was made from RNA extracted from PBMCs.

The J gene is TRBJ1-2, the V gene TRBV20-1, with TRBD1 matching over 10 bases. The sequence was obtained from a female donor with Graves disease. The sequences come from peripheral blood mononuclear cells (PBMCs), collected when the disease was refractory, from a patient treated with antithyroid drugs. CDR3 sequence reads: CSAARDRGNYGYTF. The CDR3 DNA reads as TGCAGTGCTGCCCGGGACAGGGGAAACTATGGCTACACCTTC.